This T cell receptor beta chain was sequenced during a study of cytomegalovirus exposure and HLA in healthy donors. Overall study results and limits: Researchers reported from a later analysis that most CMV-associated TCR beta chains appeared HLA-restricted. TCR beta V- and J-gene trimming, according to a later analysis, was linked to a missense DCLRE1C variant. Most TCR sequences were rare, but some public TCRs occurred in many donors. Within an earlier analysis, most TCR beta V segments proved productive either about 90% or about 30% of the time.

In regard to this clone: The antigen is unknown.

The length of the CDR3 is 13 residues. The V and J ends lost 6 bases and 7 bases respectively, with 16 bases between them. Germline CDR1 and CDR2: SGDLS and YYNGEE. Both 60 Vbeta primers and 13 Jbeta primers went into the PCR. Method: immunoSEQ multiplex PCR; TCRdb's copy keeps in-frame clones and lacks some. The table includes roughly 57,000 clones, about 80% detected once. Sequences were obtained from PBMCs. The clonotype originates from a man aged 45 to 65 in good health and CMV-seronegative. V is TRBV9 and J is TRBJ1-2, with a tentative D call TRBD1 (6 bases). The CDR3 protein is CASTRQGTGGYTF. CDR3 nucleotides: TGTGCCAGCACTAGGCAGGGGACGGGTGGCTACACCTTC.